The 27 T cell receptor beta chains reported below all come from one sample, sequenced in a study of blood T cell repertoires in COVID-19. Some clones are missing from TCRdb's copy, which holds only in-frame ones; the method was immunoSEQ multiplex PCR. The table shows about 260,000 clones, with roughly nine tenths occurring only once. The material sequenced was PBMCs or T cells enriched from blood (not recorded which). The receptors stem from a woman aged 18-35 years who had recovered from COVID-19.

This chain joins TRBV6-5 and TRBJ1-2; no definite D call. Trimming cost V 5 bases and J 5 bases, with 12 bases left between them. The CDR3 is made up of 13 amino acids. Germline loops: CDR1 MNHEY, CDR2 SVGAGI. The CDR3 coding sequence is TGTGCCAGCAGTCCGCGCGGGGAGTATGGCTACACCTTC. Translated: CASSPRGEYGYTF.

J is TRBJ2-7 and V is TRBV5-1; no definite D call. The germline CDR1 and CDR2 sequences are SGHRS and YFSETQ. The CDR3 consists of 10 residues. Trimming pared 6 bases from V and 3 bases from J, leaving 4 bases between. This chain's CDR3 is CASNSYEQYF. In DNA, the CDR3 is TGCGCCAGCAACAGCTACGAGCAGTACTTC.

The chain has TRBV7-9 and TRBJ1-2; 7 bases map to TRBD1. The CDR3 length is 12 residues. The V gene's germline CDR1 is SEHNR and CDR2 FQNEAQ (reference sequence). V shed 4 bases and J 8 bases; nucleotides not matched to a gene: 4. CDR3 region: CASSSRQGGYTF. In nucleotides, the CDR3 is TGTGCCAGCAGCTCGCGACAGGGCGGCTACACCTTC.

This chain's CDR3 is CAGRGQGGTEAFF. DNA for the CDR3: TGTGCCGGGAGGGGACAGGGCGGAACTGAAGCTTTCTTT. The rearrangement uses TRBV2 and TRBJ1-1; 9 bases align to TRBD1. CDR3 length: 13 amino acids. CDR1 and CDR2 from the germline V gene are SNHLY and FYNNEI. V trimming: 11 bases; J trimming: 5 bases; junction bases outside the gene matches: 9.

V usage is TRBV5-1 and J usage is TRBJ1-1; no reliable D call. Per the germline V gene, CDR1 is SGHRS and CDR2 is YFSETQ. Trimming removed 5 bases at V and 1 base at J, with 15 bases between. This CDR3 is 15 amino acids long. In DNA, the CDR3 is TGCGCCAGCAGAGGTGGGCAAGTTTGGAACACTGAAGCTTTCTTT. Protein sequence: CASRGGQVWNTEAFF.

The V gene is TRBV3-1 (or the pseudogene TRBV3-2), the J gene TRBJ1-2; tentatively, D is TRBD1 (6 bases). Germline assignment: CDR1 LGHDT and CDR2 YNNKEL (reference sequence). The CDR3 has 13 amino acids. The V gene lost 0 bases and the J gene lost 9 bases, with 11 bases spanning the gap. The CDR3 loop reads CASSQESRGSYTF. The CDR3 DNA reads as TGTGCCAGCAGCCAAGAGTCAAGGGGGAGCTACACCTTC.

The gene calls are TRBV18 and TRBJ2-5, with D possibly TRBD2 on 5 matching bases. The CDR3 runs 14 residues. Trimming pared 2 bases from V and 4 bases from J, leaving 11 bases between. Germline loops: CDR1 KGHSH, CDR2 LQKENI. CDR3 nucleotides: TGTGCCAGCTCACCAGGCCCCCGGGGAGAGACCCAGTACTTC. Translating it yields CASSPGPRGETQYF.

The gene calls are TRBV30 and TRBJ2-1; the match to TRBD1 covers 8 bases. The CDR3 runs 12 residues. In germline, CDR1 is GTSNPN, CDR2 SVGIG (reference sequence). V trimming: 8 bases; J trimming: 9 bases; junction bases outside the gene matches: 9. The chain's CDR3 is CALSRGRGEQFF. Here the CDR3 DNA reads TGTGCCCTTAGCAGGGGGCGAGGTGAGCAGTTCTTC.

The chain links TRBV19 to TRBJ1-6; the D gene is possibly TRBD1 (6 bases). Germline assignment: CDR1 LNHDA and CDR2 SQIVND (reference sequence). This CDR3 region has 16 residues. Trimming took 6 bases from V and 10 from J, leaving 22 bases between them. The CDR3 here is CASSSGNRVIDSPLHF. The CDR3 DNA reads as TGTGCCAGTAGCTCTGGCAACAGGGTAATTGACTCACCCCTCCACTTT. The full variable domain, its missing parts supplied by reference TRBV19 and TRBJ1-6, is DGGITQSPKYLFRKEGQNVTLSCEQNLNHDAMYWYRQDPGQGLRLIYYSQIVNDFQKGDIAEGYSVSREKKESFPLTVTSAQKNPTAFYLCASSSGNRVIDSPLHFGNGTRLTVT.

This rearrangement joins TRBV21-1 to TRBJ1-2; the listed D gene, TRBD1, was not tested against the DNA. TRBV21-1 is tagged as a pseudogene. CDR3 size: 18 residues. CDR3 protein: CASSQGGGTGAPWAGYTF. The CDR3 region has the DNA TGTGCCAGCAGCCAAGGGGGGGGGACAGGGGCCCCTTGGGCTGGCTACACCTTC.

The chain recombines TRBV6-5 with TRBJ2-2; TRBD2 might be the D (5 bases). The V gene lost 11 bases and the J gene lost 5 bases, with 15 bases spanning the gap. The CDR3 is 13 amino acids. Germline V gives CDR1 MNHEY, CDR2 SVGAGI. The CDR3 spells CASRRSETGELFF. As DNA, the CDR3 is TGTGCCTCAAGGAGGTCGGAGACCGGGGAGCTGTTTTTT.

The rearrangement joins TRBV7-9 to TRBJ1-1; TRBD1 is a possible D gene (6 bases). The CDR3 loop spans 14 amino acids. Trimming pared 3 bases from V and 2 bases from J, leaving 10 bases between. Germline loops: CDR1 SEHNR, CDR2 FQNEAQ (reference sequence). The CDR3 loop is CASSFGQYNTEAFF. The CDR3 nucleotides read TGTGCCAGCAGCTTCGGACAGTACAACACTGAAGCTTTCTTT.

This clone was seen only once. The chain carries TRBV3-1 (or the pseudogene TRBV3-2) and TRBJ1-1, with D possibly being TRBD1 (5 bases). V lost 4 bases to trimming and J lost 0 bases, with 15 bases between them. The CDR3 has 16 residues. Germline assignment: CDR1 LGHDT and CDR2 YNNKEL (reference sequence). The CDR3 nucleotides are TGTGCCAGCAGCCCGGGGCGAGGAGGGGTGAACACTGAAGCTTTCTTT. Residues: CASSPGRGGVNTEAFF.

The chain carries TRBV5-1 and TRBJ2-2, with D possibly TRBD2 on 6 matching bases. The V gene's germline CDR1 is SGHRS and CDR2 YFSETQ. The CDR3 sequence is 14 residues long. V was trimmed by 1 base and J by 6 bases, leaving 10 bases between them. The CDR3: CASSLFGEAGELFF. In DNA, the CDR3 is TGCGCCAGCAGCTTGTTCGGGGAGGCCGGGGAGCTGTTTTTT.

The rearrangement links TRBV9 to TRBJ1-4, with D perhaps matching TRBD1 (5 bases). V was pared by 2 bases and J by 6 bases, with 11 bases between. Germline-derived CDR1 and CDR2 are SGDLS and YYNGEE. The CDR3 covers 14 residues. The CDR3 DNA reads as TGTGCCAGCAGCGTCGACAGCGGGTATGAAAAACTGTTTTTT. Translation: CASSVDSGYEKLFF.

V gene TRBV3-1 (or the pseudogene TRBV3-2) combines with J gene TRBJ2-3; the match to TRBD2 covers 7 bases. This CDR3 is 15 amino acids long. V lost 1 base to trimming and J lost 1 base; unmatched junction nucleotides: 2. The germline V gene encodes CDR1 LGHDT and CDR2 YNNKEL (reference sequence). The CDR3 nucleotides are TGTGCCAGCAGCCAAGGGGGGGGTCGCACAGATACGCAGTATTTT. Protein product: CASSQGGGRTDTQYF.

The chain couples TRBV18 to TRBJ1-5; D may be TRBD1 (6 bases). Germline values: CDR1 KGHSH, CDR2 LQKENI. V dropped 6 bases and J dropped 4 bases, with 16 bases sitting between them. The CDR3 loop spans 15 amino acids. The CDR3 loop reads CASSVRRGGNQPQHF. The CDR3 coding sequence is TGTGCCAGCTCGGTACGCAGGGGCGGTAATCAGCCCCAGCATTTT.

V usage is TRBV29-1 and J usage is TRBJ2-7; TRBD1 agrees at 10 bases. From germline, CDR1 is SQVTM and CDR2 ANQGSEA. V shed 4 bases, J shed 5 bases, and the junction held 5 bases outside the gene matches. The CDR3 runs to 13 residues. The CDR3 protein is CSVVGTGDDEQYF. In nucleotides, the CDR3 is TGCAGCGTTGTGGGGACAGGGGATGACGAGCAGTACTTC.

This sequence joins TRBV7-9 and TRBJ1-5; unclear D gene. Germline CDR1 SEHNR, CDR2 FQNEAQ (reference sequence). This CDR3 is 15 amino acids long. V was shortened by 5 bases and J by 4 bases, with 15 bases between the two germline ends. CDR3 sequence reads: CASSALDRGNQPQHF. CDR3 in DNA: TGTGCCAGCAGCGCATTGGACCGCGGGAATCAGCCCCAGCATTTT.

The chain uses TRBV5-1 and TRBJ2-7; D gene ambiguous. This CDR3 spans 16 amino acids. Germline values: CDR1 SGHRS, CDR2 YFSETQ. Trimming shortened V by 1 base and J by 2 bases, and 16 bases separated the two germline ends. The CDR3 bases are TGCGCCAGCAGCTTGTTCCTTGGCGGCGGAGCCTACGAGCAGTACTTC. Translated: CASSLFLGGGAYEQYF.

V usage is TRBV27 and J usage is TRBJ1-1, with TRBD1 as a possible D gene (6 bases). The CDR3 consists of 15 residues. Germline V gene lookup returns CDR1 MNHEY and CDR2 SMNVEV (reference sequence). Trimming cost V 3 bases and J 0 bases, with 11 bases left between them. CDR3 sequence (DNA): TGTGCCAGCAGTTTTGGTGCAGGGGTGAACACTGAAGCTTTCTTT. This gives the protein CASSFGAGVNTEAFF.

This clone was recorded a few times. The V call is TRBV6-4, the J call TRBJ2-3; 10 bases line up with TRBD2. Trimming removed 5 bases from V and 4 bases from J; junction bases left unmatched: 6. The length of the CDR3 is 15 residues. CDR1 is MRHNA, CDR2 SNTAGT, per germline. CDR3 amino acids: CASSQRGGTADTQYF. CDR3 sequence (DNA): TGTGCCAGCAGTCAGCGGGGGGGGACCGCAGATACGCAGTATTTT.

The rearrangement links TRBV28 to TRBJ2-3; TRBD2 aligns across 11 bases. After removal of 5 bases from V and 4 bases from J, the junction contained 5 bases not matched to a gene. This CDR3 is built from 15 residues. In germline, CDR1 is MDHEN, CDR2 SYDVKM. This CDR3 reads CASSISGGAADTQYF. CDR3 nucleotides: TGTGCCAGCAGTATTAGCGGGGGGGCAGCAGATACGCAGTATTTT. Drawing the rest from reference TRBV28 and TRBJ2-3, the complete variable domain is DVKVTQSSRYLVKRTGEKVFLECVQDMDHENMFWYRQDPGLGLRLIYFSYDVKMKEKGDIPEGYSVSREKKERFSLILESASTNQTSMYLCASSISGGAADTQYFGPGTRLTVL.

The V and J genes are TRBV27 and TRBJ1-4; TRBD1 aligns across 7 bases. The germline gives CDR1 MNHEY, CDR2 SMNVEV (reference sequence). The CDR3 totals 15 residues. J gave up 4 bases and V 4 bases, and 6 bases lay outside the gene matches. Written as DNA, the CDR3 is TGTGCCAGCAGTTCCGCAGGGGGAGGTAATGAAAAACTGTTTTTT. This encodes CASSSAGGGNEKLFF.

This sequence joins TRBV5-1 and TRBJ1-1; D is perhaps TRBD1 (6 bases). This CDR3 spans 13 amino acids. CDR1 is SGHRS, CDR2 YFSETQ, per germline. Trimming pared 0 bases from V and 6 bases from J, leaving 9 bases between. The CDR3 region is CASSLGQVPEAFF. The CDR3 nucleotides read TGCGCCAGCAGCTTGGGACAGGTTCCTGAAGCTTTCTTT. The full variable domain, completed using reference TRBV5-1 and TRBJ1-1, is KAGVTQTPRYLIKTRGQQVTLSCSPISGHRSVSWYQQTPGQGLQFLFEYFSETQRNKGNFPGRFSGRQFSNSRSEMNVSTLELGDSALYLCASSLGQVPEAFFGQGTRLTVV.

This chain links TRBV5-4 with TRBJ2-3, with a possible D match to TRBD1 (5 bases). This CDR3 has 14 amino acids. Trimming left V 0 bases short and J 2 bases short, with 7 bases between. Per the germline V gene, CDR1 is SGHNT and CDR2 is YYREEE (reference sequence). The CDR3: CASSLAGFTDTQYF. CDR3 nucleotide sequence: TGTGCCAGCAGCTTGGCAGGGTTCACAGATACGCAGTATTTT.

This chain links TRBV2 with TRBJ1-6; unclear D gene. The CDR3 has 12 amino acids. Trimming pared 6 bases from V and 11 bases from J, leaving 11 bases between. Germline values: CDR1 SNHLY, CDR2 FYNNEI. This CDR3 reads CASSPEFPPLHF. DNA of the CDR3: TGTGCCAGCAGCCCCGAGTTTCCACCCCTCCACTTT.